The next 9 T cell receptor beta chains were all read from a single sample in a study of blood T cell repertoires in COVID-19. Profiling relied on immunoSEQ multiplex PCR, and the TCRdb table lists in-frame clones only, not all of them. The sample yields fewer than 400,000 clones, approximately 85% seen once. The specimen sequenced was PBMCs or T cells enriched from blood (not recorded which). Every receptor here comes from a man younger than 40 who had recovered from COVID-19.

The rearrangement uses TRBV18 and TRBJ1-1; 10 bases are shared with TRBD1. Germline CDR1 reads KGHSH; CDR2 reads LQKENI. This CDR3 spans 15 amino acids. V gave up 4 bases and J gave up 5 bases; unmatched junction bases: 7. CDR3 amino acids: CASSHQGQGRTEAFF. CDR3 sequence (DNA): TGTGCCAGCTCACACCAGGGACAGGGGAGGACTGAAGCTTTCTTT.

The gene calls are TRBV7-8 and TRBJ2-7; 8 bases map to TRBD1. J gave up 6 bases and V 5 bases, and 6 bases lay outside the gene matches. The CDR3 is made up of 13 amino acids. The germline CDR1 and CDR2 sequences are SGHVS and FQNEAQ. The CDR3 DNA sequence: TGTGCCAGCAGCCTGGACAGGGCTAGCGAGCAGTACTTC. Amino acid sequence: CASSLDRASEQYF.

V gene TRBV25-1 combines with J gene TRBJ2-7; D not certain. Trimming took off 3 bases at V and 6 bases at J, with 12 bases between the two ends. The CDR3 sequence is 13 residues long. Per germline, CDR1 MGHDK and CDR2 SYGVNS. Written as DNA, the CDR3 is TGTGCCAGCAGTGAGGCATACCGAGGCGAGCAGTACTTC. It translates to CASSEAYRGEQYF.

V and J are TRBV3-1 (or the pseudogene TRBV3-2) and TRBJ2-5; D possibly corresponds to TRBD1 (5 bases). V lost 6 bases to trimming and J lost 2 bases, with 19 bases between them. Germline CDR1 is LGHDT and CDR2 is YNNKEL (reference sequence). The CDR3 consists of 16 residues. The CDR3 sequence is CASRPWGTRPQETQYF. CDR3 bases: TGTGCCAGCAGACCGTGGGGCACCCGACCTCAAGAGACCCAGTACTTC.

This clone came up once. The CDR3 sequence: CASSPPSETQYF. The CDR3 DNA is TGCGCCAGCAGCCCCCCATCAGAGACCCAGTACTTC. V usage is TRBV5-1 and J usage is TRBJ2-5; D is unresolved. Germline V lookup: CDR1 SGHRS, CDR2 YFSETQ. Trimming left V 4 bases short and J 4 bases short, with 8 bases between. There are 12 residues in the CDR3. Full variable domain (rest looked up from reference TRBV5-1 and TRBJ2-5): KAGVTQTPRYLIKTRGQQVTLSCSPISGHRSVSWYQQTPGQGLQFLFEYFSETQRNKGNFPGRFSGRQFSNSRSEMNVSTLELGDSALYLCASSPPSETQYFGPGTRLLVL.

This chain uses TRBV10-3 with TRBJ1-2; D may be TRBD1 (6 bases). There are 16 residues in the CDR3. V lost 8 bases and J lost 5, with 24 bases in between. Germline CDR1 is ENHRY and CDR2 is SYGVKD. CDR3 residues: CAILRTIPGQVYGYTF. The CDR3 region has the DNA TGTGCCATCCTTCGAACTATTCCGGGACAAGTGTATGGCTACACCTTC.

In DNA form, the CDR3 reads TGTGCCAGCAGCTCCCGCGGGGGGGAGAGCTCCTATAATTCACCCCTCCACTTT. Protein product: CASSSRGGESSYNSPLHF. The rearrangement links TRBV9 to TRBJ1-6, with D perhaps matching TRBD1 (5 bases). CDR3 length: 18 amino acids. Germline V lookup: CDR1 SGDLS, CDR2 YYNGEE. V was cut by 4 bases and J by 0 bases, with 17 bases left in between. Based on the CDR3 plus reference TRBV9 and TRBJ1-6, the full variable domain is DSGVTQTPKHLITATGQRVTLRCSPRSGDLSVYWYQQSLDQGLQFLIQYYNGEERAKGNILERFSAQQFPDLHSELNLSSLELGDSALYFCASSSRGGESSYNSPLHFGNGTRLTVT.

For the CDR3, the DNA is TGTGCCATCAGTGACCGTGTCGGGCAGGGTGATACGCAGTATTTT. Translation gives CAISDRVGQGDTQYF. The chain joins TRBV10-3 to TRBJ2-3, with a possible D match to TRBD1 (5 bases). CDR1 is ENHRY and CDR2 is SYGVKD in the germline V gene. This CDR3 is 15 amino acids long. V lost 3 bases and J lost 6, with 16 bases in between.

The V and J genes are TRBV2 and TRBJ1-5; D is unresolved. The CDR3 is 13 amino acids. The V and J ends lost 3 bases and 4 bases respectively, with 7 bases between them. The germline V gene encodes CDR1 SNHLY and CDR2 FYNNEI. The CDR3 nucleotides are TGTGCCAGCAGTGATGAGGGAAATCAGCCCCAGCATTTT. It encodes CASSDEGNQPQHF. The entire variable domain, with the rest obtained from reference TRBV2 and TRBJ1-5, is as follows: EPEVTQTPSHQVTQMGQEVILRCVPISNHLYFYWYRQILGQKVEFLVSFYNNEISEKSEIFDDQFSVERPDGSNFTLKIRSTKLEDSAMYFCASSDEGNQPQHFGDGTRLSIL.